This TCR beta chain was obtained from a study of blood T cell repertoires in COVID-19. Assignments of participants to cohorts depended upon their own reported clinical history. As handled by the study authors: Using reference gene primer amplification, nucleated cell counts were estimated. Using immunoSEQ multiplex PCR, the repertoire was profiled, and TCRdb retains in-frame clones only, with some absent. The V and J calls and clone size come from that table; D and trimming were worked out from the DNA. This table holds about 170,000 clones, roughly nine tenths found once. Per germline, CDR1 SGHTA and CDR2 FQGTGA. This CDR3 is 13 amino acids long. V lost 3 bases to trimming and J lost 9 bases, with 12 bases between them.

This sequence originates from a human donor with acute COVID-19. The donor label of this sample is uncertain. The sample comprised PBMCs or T cells enriched from blood (not recorded which). The chain couples TRBV7-3 to TRBJ2-1, with D possibly matching TRBD1 (6 bases). The CDR3 protein is CASSLDSNREQFF. The DNA for the CDR3 is TGTGCCAGCAGCTTGGACAGTAATCGTGAGCAGTTCTTC.